The entry below describes one T cell receptor (beta chain). Its antigen is currently unknown. Looked up from germline, CDR1 is LNHDA and CDR2 is SQIVND (reference sequence). The CDR3 spans 13 residues. With 5 bases clipped from V and 4 bases from J, the junction kept 4 bases outside the gene matches. Only in-frame clones appear in the TCRdb table, and some are missing; sequencing was by immunoSEQ multiplex PCR. The sample shows roughly 64,000 clones, around 81% of them seen only once. The sample originates from a study of T cells in localized non-small cell lung cancer. Study-level results: The study sequenced only one region of the tumor. As a result, intratumor heterogeneity could not be excluded and remains possible. Of the top 100 tumor clones, median about 53 were in adjacent lung, some 29 among its top 100. Peak T cell clonality was found in uninvolved adjacent lung, exceeding tumor.

V is TRBV19 and J is TRBJ1-2; 7 bases align to TRBD1. The TCR originated in a man aged 40 to 70 with stage II lung adenocarcinoma. The sample consisted of PBMCs, taken before any cancer treatment. The CDR3: CASSEQGSYGYTF. The DNA of the CDR3 is TGTGCCAGTAGTGAACAGGGGAGCTATGGCTACACCTTC.